This T cell receptor (beta chain) was sequenced during a study of identical twins. TCRdb called the 5' RACE reads again in MiXCR, with one record for every CDR3 protein. Here the sample spans hundreds of thousands of distinct CDR3 sequences, 6.1% being singletons. This CDR3 has 17 residues. Germline V gene sequence: CDR1 LNHNV, CDR2 YYDKDF (reference sequence). Trimming left V 2 bases short and J 11 bases short, with 22 bases between. The chain is built from TRBV15 and TRBJ2-6; D remains ambiguous. Sequencing used naive T cells sorted from blood. This TCR was sampled from a man aged 18 to 29 in good health. The CDR3 is CATSRTPQALTLDVLTF. The CDR3 DNA is TGTGCCACCAGCAGAACCCCCCAGGCCCTAACGTTAGACGTCCTGACTTTC.